This entry lists 2 T cell receptor beta chains sequenced from one sample in a study of shared clonotypes between healthy human individuals (dated by TCRdb to about 2020). Receptors were amplified or captured by the immunoSEQ multiplex PCR assay. TCRdb retrieved this table from immuneACCESS and kept in-frame rearrangements only. Not all clones are present; in checked studies, unresolved V genes account for under half, and no reason is known for the remainder. The sample records 2 million to 2.5 million clones, just over 90% of which are singletons. The ten top clones hold 0.35% to 0.45% of the sample. Sequencing was carried out using naive CD4+ T cells from PBMCs. Interpreted using the paper, the cell subset or site label stands for: CD45RA+ positively selected. The receptors come from a man between 18 and 35 years old in good health. Some clones in this sample may be carry-over from other donors' samples.

Comment on this clone: This same CDR3 is encoded by further DNA sequences in the sample. This chain uses TRBV7-2 with TRBJ1-1, with 9 bases lining up with TRBD1. CDR1 and CDR2 (germline): SGHTA, FQGNSA. V gave up 0 bases and J gave up 5 bases; unmatched junction bases: 4. The CDR3 has 15 residues. The CDR3 is CASSLAQGARTEAFF. As DNA, the CDR3 is TGTGCCAGCAGCTTAGCACAGGGGGCTAGGACTGAAGCTTTCTTT.

The chain carries TRBV30 and TRBJ2-3; 9 bases map to TRBD1. CDR3 length equals 16 residues. Germline CDR1 is GTSNPN and CDR2 is SVGIG (reference sequence). Trimming took 2 bases from V and 3 from J; bases not matched to a gene: 9. The CDR3 protein is CAWSRFGQGLTDTQYF. CDR3 coding DNA: TGTGCCTGGAGTCGATTCGGACAGGGGCTGACAGATACGCAGTATTTT.